Given below is one TCR beta chain in context. Its specificity is unknown. Investigators prepared the TCR beta libraries by applying iRepertoire HTBI primers and Arm-PCR of CDR3 regions. TCRdb fed the multiplex PCR reads into MiXCR, producing one record per CDR3 protein. The table has about 660,000 distinct CDR3 sequences, 30% seen once. The source of the sample is a study of regulatory T cells in long-lasting Graves disease. Points from the study as a whole: TCR diversity was lower in persistent Graves' patients than in newly diagnosed ones. Rather than thyroid tissue, only peripheral blood underwent study. Preferential use of TRBV28, TRBJ1-2 and TRBJ2-5 was seen in persistent disease. New patients shared 1,000 or so public clonotypes, and persistent patients shared more, with around 2,600.

This sample's time point: persistent/refractory GD, antithyroid drugs over 5 years with positive TRAb. PBMC-extracted RNA yielded the TCR library. Germline values: CDR1 GTSNPN, CDR2 SVGIG (reference sequence). V lost 0 bases and J 1 base, leaving 9 bases between the germline ends. CDR3 length: 14 residues. The chain is built from TRBV30 and TRBJ1-1; D gene ambiguous. The receptor comes from a female donor with Graves disease. The specimen was peripheral blood mononuclear cells (PBMCs), collected when the disease was refractory, from a patient treated with antithyroid drugs. The DNA for the CDR3 is TGTGCCTGGAGTGTAACGGGCCCGAACACTGAAGCTTTCTTT. The encoded protein is CAWSVTGPNTEAFF.